This entry lists 28 T cell receptor beta chains sequenced from one sample in a study of OX40 agonist ivuxolimab in advanced cancers. Method: immunoSEQ multiplex PCR; TCRdb's copy keeps in-frame clones and lacks some. Of about 51,000 clones in the sample, about 86% were seen once. The sequences come from CD4+ or CD8+ T cells sorted from blood, collected in a trial of the OX40 agonist ivuxolimab. The receptors stem from an adult with an advanced solid tumor such as melanoma, head and neck, liver or kidney cancer.

The gene calls are TRBV5-5 and TRBJ1-1; 12 bases line up with TRBD1. The CDR3 runs 18 residues. Germline CDR1 is SGHKS and CDR2 is YYEKEE (reference sequence). Trimming at V came to 4 bases and at J to 4 bases, leaving 14 bases not matched to a gene. CDR3 nucleotides: TGTGCCAGCAGCCAATCCGGGACAGGGGGCGCAAGGGCCACTGAAGCTTTCTTT. Its protein is CASSQSGTGGARATEAFF.

The rearrangement links TRBV6-6 to TRBJ2-3; D might be TRBD1 (7 bases). This CDR3 is 15 amino acids long. V was cut by 3 bases and J by 6 bases, with 16 bases left in between. Germline V gene data show CDR1 as MNHNY and CDR2 as SVGAGI (reference sequence). Here the CDR3 DNA reads TGTGCCAGCAGTTATCAGGGGGGTGTAGGGGATACGCAGTATTTT. Its protein is CASSYQGGVGDTQYF.

The chain recombines TRBV10-1 with TRBJ2-1; D possibly corresponds to TRBD1 (6 bases). Germline values: CDR1 WNHNN, CDR2 SYGVQD (reference sequence). Trimming took off 4 bases at V and 9 bases at J, with 16 bases between the two ends. The CDR3 length is 14 residues. CDR3 nucleotide sequence: TGCGCCAGCAGTGGCCGGGACACTTGGAGTGAGCAGTTCTTC. The encoded protein is CASSGRDTWSEQFF.

The chain couples TRBV18 to TRBJ2-6; no reliable D call. The CDR3 has 16 residues. V gave up 4 bases and J gave up 2 bases, with 12 bases separating them. CDR1 KGHSH and CDR2 LQKENI come from the germline V gene. The CDR3 is CASSLALSTGANVLTF. Written as DNA, the CDR3 is TGTGCCAGCTCACTCGCCCTTAGCACTGGGGCCAACGTCCTGACTTTC. The full variable domain, completed using reference TRBV18 and TRBJ2-6, is NAGVMQNPRHLVRRRGQEARLRCSPMKGHSHVYWYRQLPEEGLKFMVYLQKENIIDESGMPKERFSAEFPKEGPSILRIQQVVRGDSAAYFCASSLALSTGANVLTFGAGSRLTVL.

This chain joins TRBV12-5 and TRBJ1-3, with a possible D match to TRBD1 (5 bases). This CDR3 is 16 amino acids long. V was cut by 3 bases and J by 0 bases, with 12 bases left in between. Germline lookup yields CDR1 LGHNT and CDR2 FRNRAP. In DNA, the CDR3 is TGTGCTAGTGGTTTTATGGCAGGGCTCTCTGGAAACACCATATATTTT. Its translation: CASGFMAGLSGNTIYF.

This clone was detected only a few times. This sequence joins TRBV5-1 and TRBJ2-1; either TRBD1 or TRBD2 may supply D (5 bases each). V lost 3 bases, J lost 0 bases, and 10 bases lay in between. Per the germline V gene, CDR1 is SGHRS and CDR2 is YFSETQ. The CDR3 is 15 amino acids. The CDR3 coding sequence is TGCGCCAGCAGCTCGAGGGGCGACTCCTACAATGAGCAGTTCTTC. This translates into CASSSRGDSYNEQFF.

The V gene is TRBV6-1, the J gene TRBJ2-7; D remains ambiguous. Germline values: CDR1 MNHNS, CDR2 SASEGT. V dropped 5 bases and J dropped 2 bases, with 4 bases sitting between them. The CDR3 spans 11 residues. The CDR3: CASSSPYEQYF. Here the CDR3 DNA reads TGTGCCAGCAGTTCCCCCTACGAGCAGTACTTC.

This chain uses TRBV7-6 with TRBJ1-3; a possible D gene is TRBD1 (5 bases). This CDR3 has 16 residues. Germline assignment: CDR1 SGHVS and CDR2 FNYEAQ. Trimming took 1 base from V and 0 from J, leaving 10 bases between them. In DNA, the CDR3 is TGTGCCAGCAGCTTAGGGGTGGGACTCTCTGGAAACACCATATATTTT. Encoded protein: CASSLGVGLSGNTIYF.

The V gene is TRBV4-1, the J gene TRBJ1-1, with D tentatively TRBD1 (5 bases). The V gene's germline CDR1 is MGHRA and CDR2 YSYEKL. The CDR3 runs to 15 residues. Trimming left V 3 bases short and J 8 bases short, with 19 bases between. CDR3 sequence: CASSQTLDIPVEAFF. DNA of the CDR3: TGCGCCAGCAGCCAGACCTTGGACATACCGGTCGAAGCTTTCTTT.

V is TRBV29-1 and J is TRBJ1-3, with D unclear. Germline V gene lookup returns CDR1 SQVTM and CDR2 ANQGSEA. CDR3 length: 12 amino acids. Trimming stripped 5 bases from V and 0 bases from J, with 5 bases between. This CDR3 reads CSVQVSGNTIYF. CDR3 coding DNA: TGCAGCGTTCAAGTCTCTGGAAACACCATATATTTT.

CDR3 DNA sequence: TGTGCCAGCAGGAAGGGGTACCAAGAGACCCAGTACTTC. Encoded protein: CASRKGYQETQYF. This chain links TRBV5-4 with TRBJ2-5; the D gene is possibly TRBD1 (5 bases). The ends were cut back, 5 bases at V and 0 bases at J, with 8 bases in the middle. The length of the CDR3 is 13 residues. Germline CDR1 reads SGHNT; CDR2 reads YYREEE (reference sequence). Together with reference TRBV5-4 and TRBJ2-5, the CDR3 gives the full variable domain: ETGVTQSPTHLIKTRGQQVTLRCSSQSGHNTVSWYQQALGQGPQFIFQYYREEENGRGNFPPRFSGLQFPNYSSELNVNALELDDSALYLCASRKGYQETQYFGPGTRLLVL.

The J gene is TRBJ2-2, the V gene TRBV4-2, with 11 bases lining up with TRBD2. In germline, CDR1 is LGHNA, CDR2 YNFKEQ. This CDR3 has 15 amino acids. The V gene end was trimmed by 1 base and the J gene end by 7 bases; junction bases not matched to a gene: 2. The DNA of the CDR3 is TGTGCCAGCAGCCAAGTTAGCGGGGGGGTCGGGGAGCTGTTTTTT. It encodes CASSQVSGGVGELFF.

V is TRBV6-6 and J is TRBJ2-5; 7 nucleotides match TRBD1. The CDR3 spans 15 residues. The ends lost 1 base at V and 1 base at J; junction bases unmatched: 3. Germline V gene sequence: CDR1 MNHNY, CDR2 SVGAGI (reference sequence). CDR3 in amino acids: CASSYLSGGQETQYF. In DNA form, the CDR3 reads TGTGCCAGCAGTTACTTGTCAGGGGGCCAAGAGACCCAGTACTTC.

The V call is TRBV18, the J call TRBJ1-4; D gene unclear. V was trimmed by 1 base and J by 0 bases, leaving 9 bases between them. CDR3 length: 16 residues. Germline assignment: CDR1 KGHSH and CDR2 LQKENI. The CDR3 nucleotides read TGTGCCAGCTCACCACGGTTAGAAGCAACTAATGAAAAACTGTTTTTT. It is translated as CASSPRLEATNEKLFF.

The chain couples TRBV9 to TRBJ1-6, with no clear D. Trimming removed 4 bases from V and 7 bases from J, with 12 bases in between. This CDR3 spans 14 amino acids. CDR1 is SGDLS and CDR2 is YYNGEE in the germline V gene. The CDR3 sequence is CASSPDPQNSPLHF. In nucleotides, the CDR3 is TGTGCCAGCAGCCCCGACCCCCAAAATTCACCCCTCCACTTT. Based on the CDR3 plus reference TRBV9 and TRBJ1-6, the full variable domain is DSGVTQTPKHLITATGQRVTLRCSPRSGDLSVYWYQQSLDQGLQFLIQYYNGEERAKGNILERFSAQQFPDLHSELNLSSLELGDSALYFCASSPDPQNSPLHFGNGTRLTVT.

The V and J genes are TRBV10-3 and TRBJ2-7, with unresolved D. The V gene lost 10 bases and the J gene lost 2 bases, with 9 bases spanning the gap. Germline V gives CDR1 ENHRY, CDR2 SYGVKD. The CDR3 loop spans 11 amino acids. Here the CDR3 DNA reads TGTGCCACCTCGGACCCCTACGAGCAGTACTTC. This encodes CATSDPYEQYF.

V gene TRBV7-9 combines with J gene TRBJ1-4, with 10 bases fitting TRBD1. The CDR3 contains 15 residues. V shed 5 bases and J 5 bases; nucleotides not matched to a gene: 5. CDR1 is SEHNR, CDR2 FQNEAQ, per germline (reference sequence). This CDR3 reads CASSGRTGGNEKLFF. As DNA, the CDR3 is TGTGCCAGCAGCGGACGGACAGGGGGAAATGAAAAACTGTTTTTT. The full variable domain, rest sourced from reference TRBV7-9 and TRBJ1-4, is DTGVSQNPRHKITKRGQNVTFRCDPISEHNRLYWYRQTLGQGPEFLTYFQNEAQLEKSRLLSDRFSAERPKGSFSTLEIQRTEQGDSAMYLCASSGRTGGNEKLFFGSGTQLSVL.

Turning to this clone: The sample carries other DNA sequences with the same CDR3. The chain carries TRBV7-8 and TRBJ1-2, with TRBD1 as a possible D gene (5 bases). This CDR3 is 12 amino acids long. Per germline, CDR1 SGHVS and CDR2 FQNEAQ. V was trimmed by 1 base and J by 8 bases, leaving 8 bases between them. The chain's CDR3 is CASSLVGDGYTF. CDR3 DNA: TGTGCCAGCAGCTTAGTAGGGGACGGCTACACCTTC.

The chain has TRBV9 and TRBJ2-3; the match to TRBD2 covers 10 bases. Germline trimming cut 1 base from V and 2 bases from J; bases unmatched to any gene: 4. There are 16 residues in the CDR3. Germline V gene data show CDR1 as SGDLS and CDR2 as YYNGEE. Here the CDR3 reads CASSVSGGATTDTQYF. The CDR3 DNA is TGTGCCAGCAGCGTAAGCGGGGGGGCCACCACAGATACGCAGTATTTT.

The rearrangement links TRBV18 to TRBJ2-3; 8 bases agree with TRBD2. There are 17 residues in the CDR3. Germline CDR1 and CDR2: KGHSH and LQKENI. J gave up 1 base and V 2 bases, and 8 bases lay outside the gene matches. CDR3 sequence reads: CASSPVGGAGGTDTQYF. The CDR3 bases are TGTGCCAGCTCACCAGTCGGGGGAGCGGGGGGCACAGATACGCAGTATTTT.

The chain recombines TRBV2 with TRBJ1-1; possible D gene TRBD1, 6 bases. Germline V CDR1 and CDR2: SNHLY, FYNNEI. The CDR3 consists of 12 residues. V lost 6 bases, J lost 8 bases, and 13 bases lay in between. This CDR3 reads CASRTSGAEAFF. CDR3 bases: TGTGCCAGCAGGACCTCAGGGGCGGAAGCTTTCTTT.

This rearrangement joins TRBV29-1 to TRBJ1-2, with D possibly matching TRBD1 (5 bases). The germline V and J ends were trimmed by 0 bases and 6 bases, with 11 bases remaining between them. The germline V gene encodes CDR1 SQVTM and CDR2 ANQGSEA. CDR3 size: 13 residues. The CDR3 loop is CSVEEVVGDGYTF. DNA of the CDR3: TGCAGCGTTGAAGAGGTGGTAGGGGATGGCTACACCTTC.

The rearrangement joins TRBV5-1 to TRBJ1-1; D unresolved. The CDR3 contains 14 residues. Germline-derived CDR1 and CDR2 are SGHRS and YFSETQ. Trimming stripped 3 bases from V and 0 bases from J, with 9 bases between. The CDR3 DNA reads TGCGCCAGCAGCTGGAACGGACTGAACACTGAAGCTTTCTTT. Its protein product is CASSWNGLNTEAFF.

The chain joins TRBV7-2 to TRBJ1-2, with 12 bases that match TRBD1. The CDR3 spans 19 residues. J lost 4 bases, V lost 1 base, and 13 bases had no gene match. Germline V lookup: CDR1 SGHTA, CDR2 FQGNSA. CDR3 sequence (DNA): TGTGCCAGCAGCTTAGGGGCCTTCCGGGACAGGGGGCTTCCCTATGGCTACACCTTC. This translates into CASSLGAFRDRGLPYGYTF.

The chain employs TRBV5-1 and TRBJ1-6; a weak D match, TRBD1 (5 bases). The CDR3 is 14 amino acids. The V end lost 2 bases, the J end lost 7 bases, and 10 bases lay between the germline ends. Germline CDR1 and CDR2: SGHRS and YFSETQ. The CDR3 sequence is CASSLGTANSPLHF. The CDR3 DNA reads as TGCGCCAGCAGCTTAGGGACCGCAAATTCACCCCTCCACTTT.

DNA for the CDR3: TGCGCCAGCAGCTTGGGGCGGGGGGGAACCTACGAGCAGTACTTC. It specifies CASSLGRGGTYEQYF. This chain uses TRBV5-1 with TRBJ2-7; 9 bases align to TRBD2. Trimming cost V 0 bases and J 2 bases; bases outside gene matches: 3. Germline V gene lookup returns CDR1 SGHRS and CDR2 YFSETQ. This CDR3 is 15 amino acids long.

The rearrangement joins TRBV9 to TRBJ2-3; D perhaps matches TRBD1 (6 bases). V was pared by 1 base and J by 2 bases, with 26 bases between. The CDR3 covers 20 residues. Germline V gene lookup returns CDR1 SGDLS and CDR2 YYNGEE. CDR3 in amino acids: CASSVNPRQVPGQTTDTQYF. The CDR3, as DNA: TGTGCCAGCAGCGTAAACCCTCGACAGGTTCCAGGTCAAACCACAGATACGCAGTATTTT.

The CDR3 here is CASSPQSQGQGNIQYF. In DNA, the CDR3 is TGTGCCAGCAGCCCACAAAGTCAGGGGCAAGGAAACATTCAGTACTTC. J is TRBJ2-4 and V is TRBV11-2; D possibly corresponds to TRBD1 (6 bases). Trimming removed 5 bases from V and 6 bases from J, with 20 bases in between. The CDR3 has 16 amino acids. Germline assignment: CDR1 SGHAT and CDR2 FQNNGV.